This T cell receptor beta chain emerged from a study of cytomegalovirus exposure and HLA in healthy donors. Germline assignment: CDR1 LNHDA and CDR2 SQIVND (reference sequence). Trimming at V came to 5 bases and at J to 3 bases, leaving 4 bases not matched to a gene. The CDR3 runs 14 residues. PCR primers comprised 60 Vbeta and 13 Jbeta primers. Using immunoSEQ multiplex PCR, the repertoire was profiled, and TCRdb retains in-frame clones only, with some absent. The table records approximately 190,000 clones, over 70% of them present only once. The sequence was obtained from a man over 45 in good health and CMV-seronegative. The gene calls are TRBV19 and TRBJ1-5; 7 nucleotides agree with TRBD1. The sample taken for sequencing was PBMCs. The CDR3 spells CASSFTGDNQPQHF. As DNA, the CDR3 is TGTGCCAGTAGTTTCACAGGGGACAATCAGCCCCAGCATTTT. The full variable domain, rest sourced from reference TRBV19 and TRBJ1-5, is DGGITQSPKYLFRKEGQNVTLSCEQNLNHDAMYWYRQDPGQGLRLIYYSQIVNDFQKGDIAEGYSVSREKKESFPLTVTSAQKNPTAFYLCASSFTGDNQPQHFGDGTRLSIL.